Listed below are T cell receptor beta chains from one sample, sequenced in a study of blood T cell repertoires in COVID-19. Sequencing was performed with immunoSEQ multiplex PCR; in TCRdb, only in-frame clones are kept and a portion is missing. The table has 210,000 or so clones, 89% seen once. Sequencing was performed on peripheral blood. The receptors originated from a woman between 35 and 50 years old with acute or convalescent COVID-19. Both conserved end residues are part of each CDR3. The D gene is left open where the match is weak. Clone size, where shown, is once, few, many, or a class for clones that have expanded.

j_call | d_call | clone_size | v_call | cdr3_aa | cdr3_nt
TRBJ1-3 | TRBD1 | once | TRBV15 | CAHTGDGNTIYF | TGTGCCCATACAGGGGACGGAAACACCATATATTTT
TRBJ1-1 | - | - | TRBV6-5 | CASRRQNTEAFF | TGTGCCAGCAGGCGACAGAACACTGAAGCTTTCTTT
TRBJ2-1 | - | - | TRBV24-1 | CATSDLYRDNEQFF | TGTGCCACCAGTGATTTGTACAGGGACAATGAGCAGTTCTTC
TRBJ1-2 | - | - | TRBV2 | CASSETPTTNYGYTF | TGTGCCAGCAGTGAGACCCCTACTACTAACTATGGCTACACCTTC
TRBJ2-5 | - | - | TRBV20-1 | CTTGIQYF | TGCACAACAGGGATCCAGTACTTC
TRBJ1-6 | - | - | TRBV29-1 | CSVRVNYNSPLHF | TGCAGCGTTAGAGTGAACTATAATTCACCCCTCCACTTT
TRBJ2-5 | - | - | TRBV6-5 | CASSPLMRETQYF | TGTGCCAGCAGTCCTCTCATGAGGGAGACCCAGTACTTC
TRBJ2-3 | - | - | TRBV2 | CASRAESVGTDTQYF | TGTGCCAGCAGAGCAGAGAGCGTGGGCACAGATACGCAGTATTTT
TRBJ1-6 | - | - | TRBV7-8 | CASSFPYTNSPLHF | TGTGCCAGCAGCTTCCCTTACACAAATTCACCCCTCCACTTT
TRBJ1-6 | - | - | TRBV6-5 | CASRMPSSYNSPLHF | TGTGCCAGCAGAATGCCGAGCTCCTATAATTCACCCCTCCACTTT
TRBJ1-6 | - | - | TRBV2 | CASSEPLNSPLHF | TGTGCCAGCAGTGAACCCTTAAATTCACCCCTCCACTTT
TRBJ1-1 | TRBD1 | - | TRBV5-4 | CASSSDPTGQGNTEAFF | TGTGCCAGCAGCTCTGATCCTACGGGACAGGGGAACACTGAAGCTTTCTTT
TRBJ2-6 | - | few | TRBV11-2 | CASSLGPSGANVLTF | TGTGCCAGCAGCTTAGGTCCTTCTGGGGCCAACGTCCTGACTTTC
TRBJ1-1 | - | - | TRBV10-3 | CAIRKDNSNTEAFF | TGTGCCATCAGGAAGGACAATTCAAACACTGAAGCTTTCTTT
TRBJ2-2 | - | - | TRBV14 | CASSQVLTGELFF | TGTGCCAGCAGCCAAGTCCTGACCGGGGAGCTGTTTTTT
TRBJ1-1 | TRBD1 | - | TRBV5-1 | CASYGQGGNTEAFF | TGCGCCAGCTACGGACAGGGAGGGAACACTGAAGCTTTCTTT
TRBJ2-5 | - | - | TRBV19 | CASSTGLNQETQYF | TGTGCCAGTAGTACGGGACTGAACCAAGAGACCCAGTACTTC
TRBJ1-2 | - | - | TRBV6-4 | CASSAHPGDYGYTF | TGTGCCAGCAGTGCTCACCCCGGGGACTATGGCTACACCTTC